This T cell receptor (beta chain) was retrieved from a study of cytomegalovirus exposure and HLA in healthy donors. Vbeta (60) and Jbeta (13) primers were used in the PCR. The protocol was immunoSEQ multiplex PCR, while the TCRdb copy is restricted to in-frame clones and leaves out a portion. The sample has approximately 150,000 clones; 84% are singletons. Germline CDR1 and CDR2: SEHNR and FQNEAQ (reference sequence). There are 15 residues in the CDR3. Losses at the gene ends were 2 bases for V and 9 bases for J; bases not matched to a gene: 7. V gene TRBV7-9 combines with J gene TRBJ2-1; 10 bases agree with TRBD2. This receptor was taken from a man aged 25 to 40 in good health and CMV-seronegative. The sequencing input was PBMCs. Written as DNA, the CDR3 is TGTGCCAGCAGCTTACGAAGCGGGGGGGCGGGTGAGCAGTTCTTC. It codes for CASSLRSGGAGEQFF.